These 19 T cell receptor beta chains originate from one sample sequenced in a study of blood T cell repertoires in COVID-19. Repertoires were generated with immunoSEQ multiplex PCR, while TCRdb's copy carries only in-frame clones and drops some. The sample consists of approximately 280,000 clones, roughly 80% of them appearing once. Source material: PBMCs or T cells enriched from blood (not recorded which). The receptors were gathered from a man aged 35 to 55 who had been exposed to COVID-19.

The chain uses TRBV24-1 and TRBJ2-1; the match to TRBD2 covers 13 bases. Germline-derived CDR1 and CDR2 are KGHDR and SFDVKD. V dropped 7 bases and J dropped 7; count of bases not matched to a gene: 9. CDR3 size: 16 residues. CDR3 in amino acids: CATRAPGTSGTNEQFF. Written as DNA, the CDR3 is TGTGCCACCAGGGCCCCCGGGACTAGCGGGACAAATGAGCAGTTCTTC.

The chain couples TRBV7-9 to TRBJ1-4; D might be TRBD1 (5 bases). Trimming removed 5 bases from V and 6 bases from J, with 19 bases in between. The CDR3 covers 16 residues. Germline V lookup: CDR1 SEHNR, CDR2 FQNEAQ (reference sequence). CDR3 coding DNA: TGTGCCAGCAGCCCCATCGGGGGACGGAAGGATGAAAAACTGTTTTTT. It translates to CASSPIGGRKDEKLFF.

The rearrangement links TRBV7-2 to TRBJ1-2; TRBD1 matches at 8 bases. V trimming: 3 bases; J trimming: 8 bases; junction bases outside the gene matches: 11. CDR3 length equals 15 residues. The germline V gene has CDR1 SGHTA and CDR2 FQGNSA. The CDR3 region has the DNA TGTGCCAGCAGCTTCTCCAGCAGGGGGCGTAGCGGCTACACCTTC. Translating it yields CASSFSSRGRSGYTF.

This rearrangement joins TRBV24-1 to TRBJ1-2; D gene unclear. Germline values: CDR1 KGHDR, CDR2 SFDVKD. V was cut by 0 bases and J by 2 bases, with 6 bases left in between. The CDR3 is made up of 14 amino acids. DNA of the CDR3: TGTGCCACCAGTGATTTGGGCGGAAACTATGGCTACACCTTC. Protein sequence: CATSDLGGNYGYTF.

This clone was observed a few times. The chain combines TRBV6-6 with TRBJ1-1; perhaps TRBD1 as D (6 bases). Germline assignment: CDR1 MNHNY and CDR2 SVGAGI (reference sequence). The V gene lost 4 bases and the J gene lost 7 bases, with 16 bases spanning the gap. CDR3 length: 14 residues. The CDR3 sequence: CASSSYRAKNEAFF. In DNA form, the CDR3 reads TGTGCCAGCAGTTCTTACAGGGCCAAAAATGAAGCTTTCTTT.

The gene calls are TRBV6-5 and TRBJ2-5; D not certain. V was shortened by 0 bases and J by 3 bases, with 14 bases between the two germline ends. Per the germline V gene, CDR1 is MNHEY and CDR2 is SVGAGI. This CDR3 region has 16 residues. In DNA form, the CDR3 reads TGTGCCAGCAGTTACTCGAGAATGCGGATTGAAGAGACCCAGTACTTC. It codes for CASSYSRMRIEETQYF.

This clone was counted between two and nine times. This same CDR3 is encoded by further DNA sequences in the sample. The CDR3, as DNA: TGTGCCAGCAGCCCGGGGGGCCTGGAGACCCAGTACTTC. Encoded protein: CASSPGGLETQYF. V and J are TRBV9 and TRBJ2-5, with D perhaps TRBD2 (7 bases). CDR3 length: 13 residues. Deletions cut 4 bases from V and 5 bases from J, with 12 bases between. Germline V CDR1 and CDR2: SGDLS, YYNGEE. The whole variable domain, remainder taken from reference TRBV9 and TRBJ2-5, is DSGVTQTPKHLITATGQRVTLRCSPRSGDLSVYWYQQSLDQGLQFLIQYYNGEERAKGNILERFSAQQFPDLHSELNLSSLELGDSALYFCASSPGGLETQYFGPGTRLLVL.

The chain employs TRBV7-2 and TRBJ2-1; D is unclear. The V and J ends lost 3 bases and 12 bases respectively, with 6 bases between them. CDR3 length: 10 residues. Germline values: CDR1 SGHTA, CDR2 FQGNSA. DNA of the CDR3: TGTGCCAGCAGCTTGTGGGCGCAGTTCTTC. The encoded protein is CASSLWAQFF.

Only a few counts were recorded for this clone. The chain is built from TRBV10-2 and TRBJ2-3; D is possibly TRBD1 (5 bases). The CDR3 sequence is 14 residues long. Germline-derived CDR1 and CDR2 are WSHSY and SAAADI. The V end was cut by 8 bases, the J end by 5 bases, with 17 bases between. The CDR3 reads CASVPGLLGDTQYF. CDR3 in DNA: TGCGCCAGCGTTCCAGGGCTTCTTGGAGATACGCAGTATTTT.

In its sample, this clone was seen once. The genes are TRBV21-1 and TRBJ2-1; the table's D call, TRBD1, was not checked against the DNA. TRBV21-1 is assigned pseudogene status. The CDR3 has 15 residues. The CDR3 reads CASSKPELGQHEQFF. The CDR3 DNA sequence: TGTGCCAGCAGCAAACCTGAACTGGGACAACATGAGCAGTTCTTC.

This clone was detected only once. The rearrangement links TRBV7-9 to TRBJ2-5; 7 bases fit TRBD2. CDR1 and CDR2 (germline): SEHNR, FQNEAQ (reference sequence). The trim removed 5 bases at V and 1 base at J, leaving 7 bases unmatched. The CDR3 is made up of 15 amino acids. CDR3 amino acids: CASSPLGGSQETQYF. The CDR3 coding sequence is TGTGCCAGCAGCCCACTGGGAGGGAGCCAAGAGACCCAGTACTTC.

The CDR3 coding sequence is TGTGCCAGCAGTGACCCATTTGGCGGGAGAGCCTACCAAGAGACCCAGTACTTC. This sequence encodes CASSDPFGGRAYQETQYF. J is TRBJ2-5 and V is TRBV6-1; 7 bases line up with TRBD2. V dropped 3 bases and J dropped 0; count of bases not matched to a gene: 13. Germline CDR1 is MNHNS and CDR2 is SASEGT. The CDR3 spans 18 residues.

This sequence joins TRBV27 and TRBJ2-2; no clear D gene. Trimming took off 3 bases at V and 4 bases at J, with 6 bases between the two ends. This CDR3 is built from 13 residues. CDR1 MNHEY and CDR2 SMNVEV come from the germline V gene (reference sequence). The CDR3: CASSLFRTGELFF. CDR3 in DNA: TGTGCCAGCAGTTTGTTCCGCACCGGGGAGCTGTTTTTT.

The chain recombines TRBV2 with TRBJ1-2, with TRBD1 matching over 10 bases. The germline V gene has CDR1 SNHLY and CDR2 FYNNEI. After removal of 7 bases from V and 6 bases from J, the junction contained 8 bases not matched to a gene. The CDR3 is 14 residues long. For the CDR3, the DNA is TGTGCCAGCAATGACAGGGGGCCAGGCCATGGCTACACCTTC. Its protein is CASNDRGPGHGYTF.

This clone has more than one count but fewer than ten. This sequence joins TRBV14 and TRBJ1-1; weak D call: TRBD1 (5 bases). The ends were cut back, 6 bases at V and 4 bases at J, with 9 bases in the middle. This CDR3 is 12 amino acids long. Germline V gene lookup returns CDR1 SGHDN and CDR2 FVKESK. The CDR3 reads CASSPGFTEAFF. DNA of the CDR3: TGTGCCAGCAGTCCAGGGTTCACTGAAGCTTTCTTT.

The V call is TRBV19, the J call TRBJ1-5; D not certain. The CDR3 contains 15 residues. CDR1 LNHDA and CDR2 SQIVND come from the germline V gene (reference sequence). Trimming removed 3 bases at V and 0 bases at J, with 9 bases between. The CDR3 loop is CASSIFGNSNQPQHF. The CDR3 nucleotides are TGTGCCAGTAGTATTTTCGGTAATAGCAATCAGCCCCAGCATTTT.

The rearrangement joins TRBV24-1 to TRBJ2-7; tentative D call: TRBD1 (5 bases). CDR1 is KGHDR and CDR2 is SFDVKD in the germline V gene. The CDR3 is 12 amino acids. V lost 3 bases and J 9 bases, leaving 11 bases between the germline ends. The CDR3: CATSDHAGSQYF. The CDR3, as DNA: TGTGCCACCAGTGATCACGCAGGGTCGCAGTACTTC.

This clone was recorded only once. The V and J genes are TRBV4-1 and TRBJ1-5; D might be TRBD1 (6 bases). Trimming removed 3 bases from V and 4 bases from J, with 16 bases in between. This CDR3 is 16 amino acids long. Germline V gene data show CDR1 as MGHRA and CDR2 as YSYEKL. The CDR3 sequence is CASSHARGRGNQPQHF. The CDR3 DNA sequence: TGCGCCAGCAGCCACGCGAGGGGAAGGGGGAATCAGCCCCAGCATTTT.

This clone showed up just a few times. The V gene is TRBV27, the J gene TRBJ1-2; 9 bases agree with TRBD1. CDR1 is MNHEY, CDR2 SMNVEV, per germline (reference sequence). Germline trimming cut 3 bases from V and 8 bases from J; bases unmatched to any gene: 4. CDR3 length equals 13 residues. The CDR3 is CASSLRQGGGYTF. The DNA of the CDR3 is TGTGCCAGCAGTTTGAGACAGGGGGGCGGCTACACCTTC.